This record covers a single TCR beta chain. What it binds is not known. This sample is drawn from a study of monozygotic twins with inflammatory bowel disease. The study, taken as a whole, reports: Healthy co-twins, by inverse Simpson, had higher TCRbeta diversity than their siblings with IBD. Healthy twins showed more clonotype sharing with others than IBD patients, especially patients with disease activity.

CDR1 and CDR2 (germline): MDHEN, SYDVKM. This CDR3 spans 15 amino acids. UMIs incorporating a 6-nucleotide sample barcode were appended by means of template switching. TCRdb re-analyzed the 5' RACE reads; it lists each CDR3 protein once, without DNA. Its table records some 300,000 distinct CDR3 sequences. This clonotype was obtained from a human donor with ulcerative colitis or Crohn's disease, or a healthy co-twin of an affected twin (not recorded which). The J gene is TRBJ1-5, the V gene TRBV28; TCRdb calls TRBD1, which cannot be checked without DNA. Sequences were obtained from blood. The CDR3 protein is CASSAGGGYGQPQHF.